This T cell receptor (beta chain) was captured by sequencing in a study of T cell repertoires in cytomegalovirus infection. About the study: Indicated by public TCR beta signatures were CMV infection and matching HLA type.

Via MiXCR, TCRdb re-called the reads, giving one row per CDR3 protein. The table shows around 450,000 distinct CDR3 sequences, with 25% to 40% occurring only once. Germline CDR1 and CDR2: SGHAT and FQNNGV. The V end was cut by 3 bases, the J end by 1 base, with 24 bases between. This CDR3 spans 19 amino acids. Study-level points and caveats: CMV-specific HLA-C-restricted TCR beta clonotypes dominated the ex vivo response. Cumulative public TCR beta family frequency identified CMV carriers with the relevant HLA.

This clonotype was seen a few times. Its antigen is unknown. This rearrangement joins TRBV11-2 to TRBJ2-5; no reliable D call. The clonotype comes from a human donor in good health (CMV status not recorded). Some clones in this sample may be carry-over from other donors' samples. Specimen: PBMCs. CDR3 region: CASSFPYRAVPGIQETQYF. The CDR3 region has the DNA TGTGCCAGCAGCTTCCCCTATAGGGCTGTTCCGGGCATCCAAGAGACCCAGTACTTC.